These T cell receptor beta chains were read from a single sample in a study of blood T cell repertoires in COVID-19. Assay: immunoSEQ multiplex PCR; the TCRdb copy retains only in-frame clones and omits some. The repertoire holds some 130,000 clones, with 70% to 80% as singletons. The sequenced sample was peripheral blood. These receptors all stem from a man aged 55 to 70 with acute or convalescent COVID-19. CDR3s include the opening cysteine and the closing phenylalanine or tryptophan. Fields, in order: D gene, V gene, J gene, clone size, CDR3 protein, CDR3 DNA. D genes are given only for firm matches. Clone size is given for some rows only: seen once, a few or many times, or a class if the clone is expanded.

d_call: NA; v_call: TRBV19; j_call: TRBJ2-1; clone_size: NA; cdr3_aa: CASSVDGSSYNEQFF; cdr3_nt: TGTGCCAGTAGTGTTGATGGGAGCTCCTACAATGAGCAGTTCTTC
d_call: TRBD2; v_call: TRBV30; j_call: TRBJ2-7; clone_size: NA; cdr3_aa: CAWKTSGRPYEQYF; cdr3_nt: TGTGCCTGGAAGACTAGCGGAAGACCCTACGAGCAGTACTTC
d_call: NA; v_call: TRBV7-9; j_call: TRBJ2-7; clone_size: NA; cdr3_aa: CASSLLVGGEQYF; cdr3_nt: TGTGCCAGCAGCTTACTAGTGGGAGGCGAGCAGTACTTC
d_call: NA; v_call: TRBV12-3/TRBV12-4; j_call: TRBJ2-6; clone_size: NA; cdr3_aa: CASRASGANVLTF; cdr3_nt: TGTGCCAGCAGGGCATCTGGGGCCAACGTCCTGACTTTC
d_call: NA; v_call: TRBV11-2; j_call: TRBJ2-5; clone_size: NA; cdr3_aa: CASSLLLGSQETQYF; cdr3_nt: TGTGCCAGCAGCTTGCTCCTCGGGTCTCAAGAGACCCAGTACTTC
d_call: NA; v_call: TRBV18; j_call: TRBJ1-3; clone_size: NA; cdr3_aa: CASSPRRGSSGNTIYF; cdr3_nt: TGTGCCAGCTCACCACGGCGAGGGAGCTCTGGAAACACCATATATTTT
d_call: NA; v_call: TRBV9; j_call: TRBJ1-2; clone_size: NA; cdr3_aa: CASSVASGDGYTF; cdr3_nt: TGTGCCAGCAGCGTAGCTTCGGGGGATGGCTACACCTTC
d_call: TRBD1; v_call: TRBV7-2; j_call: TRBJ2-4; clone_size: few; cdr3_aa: CASSPENRGFDIQYF; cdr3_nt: TGTGCCAGCAGCCCCGAGAACAGGGGATTCGACATTCAGTACTTC
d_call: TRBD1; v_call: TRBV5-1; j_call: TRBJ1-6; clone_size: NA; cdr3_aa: CASSTTGTGTNSPLHF; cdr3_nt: TGCGCCAGCAGCACCACCGGGACAGGGACAAATTCACCCCTCCACTTT
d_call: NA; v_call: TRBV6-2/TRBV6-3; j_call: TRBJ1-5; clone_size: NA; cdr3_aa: CASSLIPGILSNQPQHF; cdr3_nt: TGTGCCAGCAGTTTAATCCCAGGGATCCTTAGCAATCAGCCCCAGCATTTT
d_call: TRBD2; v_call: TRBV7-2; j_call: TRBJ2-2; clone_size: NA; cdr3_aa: CASSLVGTSGTGELFF; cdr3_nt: TGTGCCAGCAGCTTAGTGGGGACTAGCGGTACCGGGGAGCTGTTTTTT
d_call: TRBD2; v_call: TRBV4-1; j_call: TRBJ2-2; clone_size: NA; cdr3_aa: CASSQQAGGNTGELFF; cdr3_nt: TGCGCCAGCAGCCAGCAAGCGGGAGGGAACACCGGGGAGCTGTTTTTT
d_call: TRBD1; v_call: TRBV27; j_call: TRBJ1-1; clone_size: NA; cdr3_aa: CASSHGTGVATEAFF; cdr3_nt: TGTGCCAGCAGTCACGGGACAGGGGTGGCCACTGAAGCTTTCTTT
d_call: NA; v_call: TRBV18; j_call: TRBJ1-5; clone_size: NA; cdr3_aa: CASSPLKGGSNQPQHF; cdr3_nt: TGTGCCAGCTCACCACTTAAGGGAGGCAGCAATCAGCCCCAGCATTTT
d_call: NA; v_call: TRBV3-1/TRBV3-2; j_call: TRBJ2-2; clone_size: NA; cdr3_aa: CASSQVSGVGTGELFF; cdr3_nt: TGTGCCAGCAGCCAAGTGTCGGGAGTAGGCACCGGGGAGCTGTTTTTT
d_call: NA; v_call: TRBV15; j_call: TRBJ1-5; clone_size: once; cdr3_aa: CATSRDRGNNQPQHF; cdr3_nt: TGTGCCACCAGCAGAGATCGAGGGAACAATCAGCCCCAGCATTTT
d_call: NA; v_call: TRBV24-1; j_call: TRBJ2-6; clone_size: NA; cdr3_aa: CATSDASGAGANVLTF; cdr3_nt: TGTGCCACCAGTGATGCCTCAGGGGCTGGGGCCAACGTCCTGACTTTC
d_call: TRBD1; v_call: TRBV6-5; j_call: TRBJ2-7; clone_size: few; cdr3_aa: CASTDRGGYEQYF; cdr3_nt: TGTGCCAGCACGGACAGGGGTGGCTACGAGCAGTACTTC
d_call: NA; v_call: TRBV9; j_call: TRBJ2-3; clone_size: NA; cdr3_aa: CASCPGAGTSTDTQYF; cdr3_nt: TGTGCCAGCTGCCCTGGAGCGGGTACTAGCACAGATACGCAGTATTTT
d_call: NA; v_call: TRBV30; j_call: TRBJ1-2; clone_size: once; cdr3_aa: CAWSPFTGSAVNGYTF; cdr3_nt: TGTGCCTGGAGTCCTTTTACAGGGTCAGCTGTTAATGGCTACACCTTC
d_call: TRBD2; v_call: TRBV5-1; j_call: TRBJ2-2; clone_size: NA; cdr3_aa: CASSSGTSGTGELFF; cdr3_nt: TGCGCCAGCAGCTCTGGGACTAGCGGGACCGGGGAGCTGTTTTTT
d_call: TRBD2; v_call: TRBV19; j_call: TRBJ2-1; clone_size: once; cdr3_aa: CASSIEPGRNEQFF; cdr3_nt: TGTGCCAGTAGTATAGAACCCGGGAGGAATGAGCAGTTCTTC
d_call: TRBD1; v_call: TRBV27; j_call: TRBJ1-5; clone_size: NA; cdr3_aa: CASSLGQGPNQPQHF; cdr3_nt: TGTGCCAGCAGTCTGGGACAGGGGCCCAATCAGCCCCAGCATTTT
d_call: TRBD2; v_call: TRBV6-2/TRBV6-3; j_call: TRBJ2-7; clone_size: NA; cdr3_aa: CASGRQLAGVIYEQYF; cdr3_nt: TGTGCCAGCGGCCGCCAACTAGCGGGAGTTATATACGAGCAGTACTTC
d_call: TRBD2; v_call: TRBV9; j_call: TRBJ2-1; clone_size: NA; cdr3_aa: CASSVAGGRAENEQFF; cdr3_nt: TGTGCCAGCAGCGTAGCGGGGGGGAGGGCCGAAAATGAGCAGTTCTTC
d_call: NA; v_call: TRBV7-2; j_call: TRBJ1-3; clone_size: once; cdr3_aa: CASRLTGTGNTIYF; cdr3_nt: TGTGCCAGCAGATTAACGGGTACTGGAAACACCATATATTTT
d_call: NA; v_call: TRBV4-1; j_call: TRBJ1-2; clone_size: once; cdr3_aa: CASSQDLAYYGYTF; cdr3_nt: TGCGCCAGCAGCCAAGATCTAGCGTACTATGGCTACACCTTC
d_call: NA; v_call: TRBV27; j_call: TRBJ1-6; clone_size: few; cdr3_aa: CASSLGGGAAYNSPLHF; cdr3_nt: TGTGCCAGCAGTTTGGGTGGGGGGGCGGCCTATAATTCACCCCTCCACTTT
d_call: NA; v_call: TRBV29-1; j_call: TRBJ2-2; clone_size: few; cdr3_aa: CSAQIGGTGELFF; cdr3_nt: TGCAGCGCTCAGATAGGGGGAACCGGGGAGCTGTTTTTT
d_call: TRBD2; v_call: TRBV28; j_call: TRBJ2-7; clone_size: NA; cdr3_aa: CASSLLGGSIYEQYF; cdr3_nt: TGTGCCAGCAGCCTACTGGGCGGGAGTATATACGAGCAGTACTTC
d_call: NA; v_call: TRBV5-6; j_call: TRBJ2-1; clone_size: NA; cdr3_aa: CASRTLANNEQFF; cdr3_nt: TGTGCCAGCAGGACCCTAGCGAACAATGAGCAGTTCTTC
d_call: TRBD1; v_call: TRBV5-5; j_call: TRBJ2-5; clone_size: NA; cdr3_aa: CASSLRQGAGRETQYF; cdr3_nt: TGTGCCAGCAGCTTACGACAGGGGGCCGGTCGGGAGACCCAGTACTTC
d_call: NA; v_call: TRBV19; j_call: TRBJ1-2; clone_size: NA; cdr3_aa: CASSMGGFYGYTF; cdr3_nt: TGTGCCAGCAGTATGGGGGGGTTCTATGGCTACACCTTC
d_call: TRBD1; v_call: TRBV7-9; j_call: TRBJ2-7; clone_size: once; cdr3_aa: CATSGQGASDEQYF; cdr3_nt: TGTGCCACTTCCGGACAGGGGGCTTCTGACGAGCAGTACTTC
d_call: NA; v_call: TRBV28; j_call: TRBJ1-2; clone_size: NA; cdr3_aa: CASSLLQGYGYTF; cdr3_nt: TGTGCCAGCAGTTTGTTACAGGGTTACGGCTACACCTTC
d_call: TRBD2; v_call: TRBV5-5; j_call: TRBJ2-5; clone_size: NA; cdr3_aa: CASSLVAGYQETQYF; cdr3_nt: TGTGCCAGCAGCTTGGTAGCGGGGTACCAAGAGACCCAGTACTTC
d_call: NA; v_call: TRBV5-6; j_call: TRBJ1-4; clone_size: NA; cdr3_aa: CASSREDAEEKLFF; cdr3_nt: TGTGCCAGCAGCCGGGAGGACGCGGAAGAAAAACTGTTTTTT
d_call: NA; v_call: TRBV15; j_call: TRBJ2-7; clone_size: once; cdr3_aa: CATSREGLGAYEQYF; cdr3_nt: TGTGCCACCAGCAGAGAAGGGCTAGGGGCCTACGAGCAGTACTTC
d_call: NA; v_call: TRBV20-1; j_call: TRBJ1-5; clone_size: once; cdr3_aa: CSASTATGNQPQHF; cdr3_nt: TGCAGTGCTAGTACAGCAACCGGCAATCAGCCCCAGCATTTT
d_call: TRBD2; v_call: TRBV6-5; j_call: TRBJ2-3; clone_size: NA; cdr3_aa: CAGGAGGVLDTQYF; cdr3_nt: TGTGCCGGGGGAGCGGGAGGGGTTTTAGATACGCAGTATTTT
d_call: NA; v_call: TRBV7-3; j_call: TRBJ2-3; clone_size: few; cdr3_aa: CASSLIGGSTDTQYF; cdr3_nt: TGTGCCAGCAGCTTAATAGGCGGAAGCACAGATACGCAGTATTTT
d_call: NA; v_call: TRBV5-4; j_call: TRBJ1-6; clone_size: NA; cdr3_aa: CASSLEYAGSPLHF; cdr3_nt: TGTGCCAGCAGCTTGGAGTACGCGGGTTCACCCCTCCACTTT
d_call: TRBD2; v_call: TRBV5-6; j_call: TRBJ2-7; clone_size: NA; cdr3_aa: CASSLGAGGSYEQYF; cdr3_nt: TGTGCCAGCAGCTTGGGAGCGGGAGGGTCCTACGAGCAGTACTTC
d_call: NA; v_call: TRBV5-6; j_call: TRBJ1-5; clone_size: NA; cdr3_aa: CASSLGQLAPQHF; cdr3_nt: TGTGCCAGCAGCTTGGGACAACTAGCGCCCCAGCATTTT
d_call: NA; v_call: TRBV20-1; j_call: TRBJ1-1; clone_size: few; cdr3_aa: CSAGRDTEAFF; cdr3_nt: TGCAGTGCGGGCAGGGACACTGAAGCTTTCTTT
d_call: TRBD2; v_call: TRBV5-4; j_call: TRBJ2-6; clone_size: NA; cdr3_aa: CASTNPPGLASNSGANVLTF; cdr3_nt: TGTGCCAGCACCAACCCCCCGGGACTAGCTTCTAACTCTGGGGCCAACGTCCTGACTTTC
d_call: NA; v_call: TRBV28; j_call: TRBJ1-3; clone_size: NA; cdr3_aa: CASSLLSGNTIYF; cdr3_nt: TGTGCCAGCAGTTTACTCTCTGGAAACACCATATATTTT
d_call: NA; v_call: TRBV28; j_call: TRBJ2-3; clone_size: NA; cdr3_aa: CASSSDTQYF; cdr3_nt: TGTGCCAGCAGTTCTGATACGCAGTATTTT
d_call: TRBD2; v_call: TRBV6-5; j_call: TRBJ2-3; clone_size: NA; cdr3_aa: CASTSGRLSTDTQYF; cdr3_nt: TGTGCCAGCACTAGCGGGAGGCTTAGCACAGATACGCAGTATTTT
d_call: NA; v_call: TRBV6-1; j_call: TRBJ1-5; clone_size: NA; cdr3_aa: CASSEAGGFNQPQHF; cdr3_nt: TGTGCCAGCAGTGAAGCTGGGGGCTTCAATCAGCCCCAGCATTTT
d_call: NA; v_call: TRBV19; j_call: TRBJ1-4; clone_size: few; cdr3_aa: CASSATEKLFF; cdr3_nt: TGTGCCAGTAGTGCTACTGAAAAACTGTTTTTT
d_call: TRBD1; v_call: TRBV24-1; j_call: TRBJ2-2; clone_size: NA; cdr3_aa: CATSDLRDREGELFF; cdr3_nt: TGTGCCACCAGTGATCTCCGGGACAGGGAAGGGGAGCTGTTTTTT
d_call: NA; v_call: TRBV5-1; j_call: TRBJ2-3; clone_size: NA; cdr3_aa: CASSLALLDTQYF; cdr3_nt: TGCGCCAGCAGCTTGGCCCTCCTGGATACGCAGTATTTT
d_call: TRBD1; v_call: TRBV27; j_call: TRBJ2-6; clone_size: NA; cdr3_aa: CASSSFPGTGNSGANVLTF; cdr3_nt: TGTGCCAGCAGTTCTTTTCCCGGGACAGGGAACTCTGGGGCCAACGTCCTGACTTTC
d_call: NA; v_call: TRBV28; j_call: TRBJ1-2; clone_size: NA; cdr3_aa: CASLATDNYGYTF; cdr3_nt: TGTGCCAGCCTAGCGACAGACAACTATGGCTACACCTTC
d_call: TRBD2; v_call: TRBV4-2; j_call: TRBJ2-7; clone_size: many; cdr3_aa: CASSQDGTSGRWEQYF; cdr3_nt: TGTGCCAGCAGCCAAGACGGGACTAGCGGGAGGTGGGAGCAGTACTTC
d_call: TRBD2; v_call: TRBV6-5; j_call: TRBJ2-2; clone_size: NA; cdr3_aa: CAVRRSSGEGGELFF; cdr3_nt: TGTGCCGTCAGGCGGAGTTCGGGGGAGGGCGGGGAGCTGTTTTTT
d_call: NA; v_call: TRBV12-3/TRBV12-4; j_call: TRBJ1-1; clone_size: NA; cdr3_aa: CASSLAAGEAFF; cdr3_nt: TGTGCCAGCAGTTTAGCGGCGGGTGAAGCTTTCTTT
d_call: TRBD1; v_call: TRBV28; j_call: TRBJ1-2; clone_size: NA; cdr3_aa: CASSEGTANYGYTF; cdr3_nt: TGTGCCAGCAGTGAGGGGACAGCTAACTATGGCTACACCTTC